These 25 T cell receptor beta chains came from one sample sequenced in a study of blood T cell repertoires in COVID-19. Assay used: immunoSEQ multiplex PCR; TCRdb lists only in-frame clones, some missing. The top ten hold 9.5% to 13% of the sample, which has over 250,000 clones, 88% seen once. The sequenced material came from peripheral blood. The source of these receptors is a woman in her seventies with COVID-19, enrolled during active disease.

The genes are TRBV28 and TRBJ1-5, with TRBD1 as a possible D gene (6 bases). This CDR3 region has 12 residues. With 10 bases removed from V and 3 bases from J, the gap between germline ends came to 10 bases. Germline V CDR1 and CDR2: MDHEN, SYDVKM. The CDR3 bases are TGTGCCATTACAGGGCTCAATCAGCCCCAGCATTTT. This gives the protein CAITGLNQPQHF.

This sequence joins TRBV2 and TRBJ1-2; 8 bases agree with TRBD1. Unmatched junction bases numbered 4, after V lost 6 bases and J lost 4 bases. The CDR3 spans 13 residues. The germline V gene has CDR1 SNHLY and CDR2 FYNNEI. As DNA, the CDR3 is TGTGCCAGCAGGTCGACAGGGGTCTATGGCTACACCTTC. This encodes CASRSTGVYGYTF.

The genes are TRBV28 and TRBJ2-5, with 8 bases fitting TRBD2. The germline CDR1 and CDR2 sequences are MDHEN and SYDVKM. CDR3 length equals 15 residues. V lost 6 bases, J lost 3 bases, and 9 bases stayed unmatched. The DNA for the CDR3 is TGTGCCAGCAGGACCCCACTAGCGGCTAAAGAGACCCAGTACTTC. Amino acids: CASRTPLAAKETQYF.

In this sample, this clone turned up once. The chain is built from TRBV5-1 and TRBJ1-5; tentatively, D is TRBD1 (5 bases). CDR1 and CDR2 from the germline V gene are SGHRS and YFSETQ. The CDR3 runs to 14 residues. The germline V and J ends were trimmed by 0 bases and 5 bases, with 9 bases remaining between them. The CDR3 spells CASSLELGDQPQHF. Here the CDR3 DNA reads TGCGCCAGCAGCTTGGAATTAGGGGATCAGCCCCAGCATTTT.

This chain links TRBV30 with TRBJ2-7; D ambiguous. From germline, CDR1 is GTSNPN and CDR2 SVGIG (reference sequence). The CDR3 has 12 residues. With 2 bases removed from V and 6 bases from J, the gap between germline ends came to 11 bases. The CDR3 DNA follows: TGTGCCTGGAGTACAGCCGCCGGCGAGCAGTACTTC. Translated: CAWSTAAGEQYF.

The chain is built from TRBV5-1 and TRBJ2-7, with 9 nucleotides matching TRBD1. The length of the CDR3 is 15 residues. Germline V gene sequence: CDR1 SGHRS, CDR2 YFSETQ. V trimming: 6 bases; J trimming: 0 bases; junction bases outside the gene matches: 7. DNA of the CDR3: TGCGCCAGCACCATAGGGGACAGGGTCTCCTACGAGCAGTACTTC. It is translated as CASTIGDRVSYEQYF.

The chain's CDR3 is CATSDSMGLDPYEQYF. The CDR3 DNA is TGTGCCACCAGTGATTCTATGGGACTGGATCCCTACGAGCAGTACTTC. The chain carries TRBV24-1 and TRBJ2-7, with D tentatively TRBD2 (6 bases). Trimming left V 2 bases short and J 2 bases short, with 15 bases between. The CDR3 is 16 residues long. CDR1 and CDR2 from the germline V gene are KGHDR and SFDVKD.

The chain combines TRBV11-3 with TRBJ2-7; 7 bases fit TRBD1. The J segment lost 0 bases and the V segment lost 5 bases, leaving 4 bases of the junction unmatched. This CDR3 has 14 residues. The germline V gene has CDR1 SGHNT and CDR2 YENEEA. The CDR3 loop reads CASSPGQSSYEQYF. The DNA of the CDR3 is TGTGCCAGCAGCCCGGGACAGAGCTCCTACGAGCAGTACTTC. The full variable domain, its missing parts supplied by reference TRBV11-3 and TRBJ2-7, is EAGVVQSPRYKIIEKKQPVAFWCNPISGHNTLYWYLQNLGQGPELLIRYENEEAVDDSQLPKDRFSAERLKGVDSTLKIQPAELGDSAVYLCASSPGQSSYEQYFGPGTRLTVT.

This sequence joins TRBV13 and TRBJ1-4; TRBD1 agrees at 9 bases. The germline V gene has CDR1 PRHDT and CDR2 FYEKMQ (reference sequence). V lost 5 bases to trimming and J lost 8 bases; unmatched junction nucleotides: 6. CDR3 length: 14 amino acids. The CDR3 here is CASSLRQGGEKLFF. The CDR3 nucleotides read TGTGCCAGCAGCCTAAGACAGGGGGGGGAAAAACTGTTTTTT.

This chain's CDR3 is CAISGLEGITGELFF. CDR3 DNA sequence: TGTGCCATCAGTGGACTTGAGGGAATCACCGGGGAGCTGTTTTTT. J is TRBJ2-2 and V is TRBV10-3; D possibly corresponds to TRBD2 (5 bases). The CDR3 loop spans 15 amino acids. V was cut by 4 bases and J by 4 bases, with 13 bases left in between. Germline CDR1 reads ENHRY; CDR2 reads SYGVKD.

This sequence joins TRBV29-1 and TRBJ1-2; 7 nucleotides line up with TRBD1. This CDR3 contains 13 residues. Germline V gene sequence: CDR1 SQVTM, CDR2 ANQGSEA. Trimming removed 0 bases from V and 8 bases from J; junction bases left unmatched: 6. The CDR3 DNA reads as TGCAGCGTTGAAGAGGAGGGGGCTAGGGGCTACACCTTC. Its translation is CSVEEEGARGYTF.

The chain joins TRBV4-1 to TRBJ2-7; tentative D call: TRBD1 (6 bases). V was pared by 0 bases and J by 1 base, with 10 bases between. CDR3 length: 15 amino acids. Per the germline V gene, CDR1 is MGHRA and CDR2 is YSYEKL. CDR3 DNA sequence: TGCGCCAGCAGCCAAGATAGGACAGATTCCTACGAGCAGTACTTC. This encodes CASSQDRTDSYEQYF.

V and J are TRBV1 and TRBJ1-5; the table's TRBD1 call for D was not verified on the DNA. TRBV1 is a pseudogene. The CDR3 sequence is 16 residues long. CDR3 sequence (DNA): TGCACCAGCAGCTCAAGACAGGGATGTAGCAATCAGCCCCAGCATTTT. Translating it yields CTSSSRQGCSNQPQHF.

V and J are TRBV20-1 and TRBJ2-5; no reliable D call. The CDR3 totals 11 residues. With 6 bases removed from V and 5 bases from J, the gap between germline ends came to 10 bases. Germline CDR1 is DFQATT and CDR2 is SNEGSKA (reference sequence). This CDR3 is CSANTVETQYF. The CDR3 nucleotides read TGCAGTGCCAACACAGTTGAGACCCAGTACTTC.

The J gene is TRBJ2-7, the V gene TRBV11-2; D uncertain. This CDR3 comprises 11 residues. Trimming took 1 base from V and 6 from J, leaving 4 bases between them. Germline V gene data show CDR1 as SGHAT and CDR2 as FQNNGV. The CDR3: CASSLVSEQYF. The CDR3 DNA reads TGTGCCAGCAGCTTAGTATCCGAGCAGTACTTC.

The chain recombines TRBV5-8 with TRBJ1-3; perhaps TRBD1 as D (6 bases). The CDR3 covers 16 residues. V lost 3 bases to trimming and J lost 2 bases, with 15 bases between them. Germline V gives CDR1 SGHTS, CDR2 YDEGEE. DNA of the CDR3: TGTGCCAGCAGCTCTACAGGGAAAGGACCTGGAAACACCATATATTTT. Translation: CASSSTGKGPGNTIYF.

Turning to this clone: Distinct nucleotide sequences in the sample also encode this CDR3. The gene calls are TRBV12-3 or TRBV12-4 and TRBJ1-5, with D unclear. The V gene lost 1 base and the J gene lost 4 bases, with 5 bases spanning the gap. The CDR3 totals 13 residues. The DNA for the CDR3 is TGTGCCAGCAGTTTAGGGCAGAATCAGCCCCAGCATTTT. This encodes CASSLGQNQPQHF.

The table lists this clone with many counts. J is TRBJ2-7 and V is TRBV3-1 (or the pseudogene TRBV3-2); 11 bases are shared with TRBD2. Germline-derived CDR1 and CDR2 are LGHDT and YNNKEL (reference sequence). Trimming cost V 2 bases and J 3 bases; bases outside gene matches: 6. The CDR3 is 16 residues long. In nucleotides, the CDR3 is TGTGCCAGCAGCCAAAGACTAGCGGGGCGGATCTACGAGCAGTACTTC. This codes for CASSQRLAGRIYEQYF.

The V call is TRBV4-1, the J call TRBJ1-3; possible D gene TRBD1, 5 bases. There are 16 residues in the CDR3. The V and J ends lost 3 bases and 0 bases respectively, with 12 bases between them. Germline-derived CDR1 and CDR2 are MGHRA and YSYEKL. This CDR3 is CASSQGGRNSGNTIYF. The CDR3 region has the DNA TGCGCCAGCAGCCAGGGGGGACGTAACTCTGGAAACACCATATATTTT.

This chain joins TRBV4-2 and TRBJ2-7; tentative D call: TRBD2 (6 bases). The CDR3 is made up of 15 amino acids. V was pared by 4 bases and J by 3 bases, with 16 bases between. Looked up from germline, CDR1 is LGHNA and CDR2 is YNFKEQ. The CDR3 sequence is CASSPTGGTLYEQYF. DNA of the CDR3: TGTGCCAGCAGCCCAACAGGAGGGACCCTCTACGAGCAGTACTTC.

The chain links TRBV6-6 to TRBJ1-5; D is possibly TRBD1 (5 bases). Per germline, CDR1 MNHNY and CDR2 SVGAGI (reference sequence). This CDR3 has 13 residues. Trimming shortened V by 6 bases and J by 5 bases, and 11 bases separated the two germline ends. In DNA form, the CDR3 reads TGTGCCAGCAGGATTGACAGCGATCAGCCCCAGCATTTT. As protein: CASRIDSDQPQHF.

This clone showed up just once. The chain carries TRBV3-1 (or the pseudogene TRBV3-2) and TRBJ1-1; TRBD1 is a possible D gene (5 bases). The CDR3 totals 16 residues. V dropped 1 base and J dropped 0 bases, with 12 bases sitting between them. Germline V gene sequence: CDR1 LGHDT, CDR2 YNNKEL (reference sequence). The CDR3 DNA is TGTGCCAGCAGCCAAGGGGGCGGGGTGATGAACACTGAAGCTTTCTTT. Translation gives CASSQGGGVMNTEAFF.

The CDR3 here is CASSLEGTGGYTF. The CDR3 DNA follows: TGCGCCAGCAGCTTGGAAGGGACAGGGGGCTACACCTTC. The chain combines TRBV5-1 with TRBJ1-2; 9 bases line up with TRBD1. The germline gives CDR1 SGHRS, CDR2 YFSETQ. There are 13 residues in the CDR3. V was clipped by 0 bases and J by 8 bases; unmatched bases: 2.

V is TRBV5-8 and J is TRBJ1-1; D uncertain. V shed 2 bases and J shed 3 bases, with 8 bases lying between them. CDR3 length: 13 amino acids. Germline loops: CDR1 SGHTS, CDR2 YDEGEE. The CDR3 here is CASSFSPDTEAFF. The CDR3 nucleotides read TGTGCCAGCAGCTTTAGTCCGGACACTGAAGCTTTCTTT. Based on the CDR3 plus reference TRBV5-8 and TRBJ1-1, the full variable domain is EAGVTQSPTHLIKTRGQQATLRCSPISGHTSVYWYQQALGLGLQFLLWYDEGEERNRGNFPPRFSGRQFPNYSSELNVNALELEDSALYLCASSFSPDTEAFFGQGTRLTVV.

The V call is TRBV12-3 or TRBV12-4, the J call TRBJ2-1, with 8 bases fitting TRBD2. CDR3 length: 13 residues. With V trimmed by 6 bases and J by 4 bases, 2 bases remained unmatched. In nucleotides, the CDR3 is TGTGCCAGCAGGGCGGGAGGATACAATGAGCAGTTCTTC. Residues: CASRAGGYNEQFF.